This entry is about one TCR beta chain. Its antigen is currently unknown. Assay: immunoSEQ multiplex PCR; the TCRdb copy retains only in-frame clones and omits some. The repertoire holds about 43,000 clones, with nearly 97% as singletons. The CDR3 sequence is 16 residues long. In germline, CDR1 is SGHDN, CDR2 FVKESK. V lost 1 base, J lost 4 bases, and 7 bases stayed unmatched. These data come from a study of T cells in tuberculosis. Points from the study as a whole: GMM-specific TCRs were nearer to active tuberculosis alpha repertoires, suggesting expansion. A GMM-specific repertoire classifier reached roughly 87% accuracy, AUROC under 0.95.

The sequencing sample was made of PBMCs. The clonotype originates from a donor aged 10-29 years with latent tuberculosis or without tuberculosis infection. The J gene is TRBJ1-3, the V gene TRBV14; 7 bases align to TRBD1. This CDR3 reads CASSQATGTAGNTIYF. CDR3 nucleotide sequence: TGTGCCAGCAGCCAAGCTACCGGGACAGCGGGAAACACCATATATTTT. Complete variable domain (other parts from reference TRBV14 and TRBJ1-3): EAGVTQFPSHSVIEKGQTVTLRCDPISGHDNLYWYRRVMGKEIKFLLHFVKESKQDESGMPNNRFLAERTGGTYSTLKVQPAELEDSGVYFCASSQATGTAGNTIYFGEGSWLTVV.